This TCR beta chain was identified during a study of blood T cell repertoires in COVID-19. This CDR3 contains 16 residues. Germline trimming cut 0 bases from V and 6 bases from J; bases unmatched to any gene: 7. The germline CDR1 and CDR2 sequences are SGDLS and YYNGEE. This clone was seen at least ten times. This table comes from immunoSEQ multiplex PCR, and its TCRdb copy is limited to in-frame clones, with some not included. The sample yields more than 150,000 clones, 70% to 90% seen once. This chain links TRBV9 with TRBJ2-2; 8 bases map to TRBD2. The sequence came from a man in his sixties with acute or convalescent COVID-19. The sample taken for sequencing was peripheral blood. In DNA, the CDR3 is TGTGCCAGCAGCGTAGTTCCAGCGGGAGCGGCCGGGGAGCTGTTTTTT. Translated: CASSVVPAGAAGELFF.